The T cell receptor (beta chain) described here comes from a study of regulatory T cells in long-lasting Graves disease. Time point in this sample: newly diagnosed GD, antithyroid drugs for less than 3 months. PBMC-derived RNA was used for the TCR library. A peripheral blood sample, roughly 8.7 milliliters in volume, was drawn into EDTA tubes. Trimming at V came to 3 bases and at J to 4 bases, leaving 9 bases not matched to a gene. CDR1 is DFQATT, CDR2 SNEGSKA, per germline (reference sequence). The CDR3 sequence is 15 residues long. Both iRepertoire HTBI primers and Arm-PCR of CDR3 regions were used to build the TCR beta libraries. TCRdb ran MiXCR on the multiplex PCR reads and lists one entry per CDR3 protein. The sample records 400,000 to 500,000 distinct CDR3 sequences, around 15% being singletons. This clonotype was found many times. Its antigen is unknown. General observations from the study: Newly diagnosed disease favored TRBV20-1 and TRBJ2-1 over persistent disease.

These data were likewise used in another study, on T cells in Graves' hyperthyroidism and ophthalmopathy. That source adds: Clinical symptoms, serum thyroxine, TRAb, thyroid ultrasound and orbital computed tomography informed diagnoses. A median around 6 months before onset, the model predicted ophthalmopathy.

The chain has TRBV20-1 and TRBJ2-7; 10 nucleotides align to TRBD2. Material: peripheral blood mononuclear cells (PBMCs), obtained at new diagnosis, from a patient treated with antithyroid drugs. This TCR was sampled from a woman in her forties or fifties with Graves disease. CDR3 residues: CSASTSTSGHYEQYF. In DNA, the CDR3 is TGCAGTGCTAGCACATCGACTAGCGGGCATTACGAGCAGTACTTC.